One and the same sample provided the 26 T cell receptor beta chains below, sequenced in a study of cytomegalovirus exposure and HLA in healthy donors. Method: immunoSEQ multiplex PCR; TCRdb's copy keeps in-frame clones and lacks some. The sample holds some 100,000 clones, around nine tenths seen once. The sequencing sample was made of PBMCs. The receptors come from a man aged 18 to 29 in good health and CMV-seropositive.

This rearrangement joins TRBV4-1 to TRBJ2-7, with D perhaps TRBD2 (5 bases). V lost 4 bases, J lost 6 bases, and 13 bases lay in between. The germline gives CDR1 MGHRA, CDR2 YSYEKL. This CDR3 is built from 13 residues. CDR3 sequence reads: CASSPVLGIEQYF. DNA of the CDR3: TGCGCCAGCAGCCCAGTCCTCGGGATCGAGCAGTACTTC.

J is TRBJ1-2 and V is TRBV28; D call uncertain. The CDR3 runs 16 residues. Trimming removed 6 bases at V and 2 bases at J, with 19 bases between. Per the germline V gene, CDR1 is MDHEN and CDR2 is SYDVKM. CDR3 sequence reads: CASRRIRQLDNYGYTF. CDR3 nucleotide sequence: TGTGCCAGCAGGAGGATTCGGCAGTTAGACAACTATGGCTACACCTTC.

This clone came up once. DNA for the CDR3: TGTGCCAGCACCCTCAGGGGCACTGAAGCTTTCTTT. This translates into CASTLRGTEAFF. The V call is TRBV28, the J call TRBJ1-1; maybe TRBD1 (6 bases). This CDR3 contains 12 residues. Trimming removed 7 bases from V and 4 bases from J, with 10 bases in between. Germline V gene data show CDR1 as MDHEN and CDR2 as SYDVKM.

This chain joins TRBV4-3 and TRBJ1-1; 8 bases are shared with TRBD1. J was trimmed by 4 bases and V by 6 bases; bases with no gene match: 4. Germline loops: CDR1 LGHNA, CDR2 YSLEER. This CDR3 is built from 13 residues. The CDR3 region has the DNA TGCGCCAGCAGTAAAGGACAGGGCACTGAAGCTTTCTTT. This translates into CASSKGQGTEAFF.

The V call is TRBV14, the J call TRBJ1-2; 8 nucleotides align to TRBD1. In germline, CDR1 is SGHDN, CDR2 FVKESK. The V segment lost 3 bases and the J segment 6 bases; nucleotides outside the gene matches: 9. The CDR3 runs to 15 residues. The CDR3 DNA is TGTGCCAGCAGCCAGGTGACAGGGGTCTACGATGGCTACACCTTC. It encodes CASSQVTGVYDGYTF.

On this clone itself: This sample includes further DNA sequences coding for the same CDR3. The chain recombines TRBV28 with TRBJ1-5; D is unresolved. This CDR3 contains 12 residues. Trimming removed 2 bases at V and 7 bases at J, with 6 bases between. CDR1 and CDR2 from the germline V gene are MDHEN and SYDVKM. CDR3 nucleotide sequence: TGTGCCAGCAGTTTAGCGGGACAGCCCCAGCATTTT. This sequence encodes CASSLAGQPQHF.

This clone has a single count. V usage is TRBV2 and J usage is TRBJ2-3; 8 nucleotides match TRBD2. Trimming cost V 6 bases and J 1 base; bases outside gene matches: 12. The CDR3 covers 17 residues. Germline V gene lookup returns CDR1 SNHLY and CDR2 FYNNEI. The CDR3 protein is CASRTQRGRGGTDTQYF. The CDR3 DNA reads TGTGCCAGCAGGACCCAGCGGGGGAGAGGGGGCACAGATACGCAGTATTTT.

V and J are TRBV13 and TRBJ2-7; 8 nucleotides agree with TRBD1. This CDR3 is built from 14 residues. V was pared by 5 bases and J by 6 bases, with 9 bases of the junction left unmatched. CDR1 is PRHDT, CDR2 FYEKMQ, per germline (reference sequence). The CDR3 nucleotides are TGTGCCAGCAGCCTGCAGGGGGCCCCCTCCGAGCAGTACTTC. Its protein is CASSLQGAPSEQYF. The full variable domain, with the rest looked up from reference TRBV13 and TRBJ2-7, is AAGVIQSPRHLIKEKRETATLKCYPIPRHDTVYWYQQGPGQDPQFLISFYEKMQSDKGSIPDRFSAQQFSDYHSELNMSSLELGDSALYFCASSLQGAPSEQYFGPGTRLTVT.

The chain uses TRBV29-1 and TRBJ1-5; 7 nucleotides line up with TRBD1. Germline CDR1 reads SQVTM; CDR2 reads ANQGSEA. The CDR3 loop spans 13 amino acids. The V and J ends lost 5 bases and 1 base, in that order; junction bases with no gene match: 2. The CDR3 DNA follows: TGCAGCGTTATGACAGGGAGCAATCAGCCCCAGCATTTT. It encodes CSVMTGSNQPQHF.

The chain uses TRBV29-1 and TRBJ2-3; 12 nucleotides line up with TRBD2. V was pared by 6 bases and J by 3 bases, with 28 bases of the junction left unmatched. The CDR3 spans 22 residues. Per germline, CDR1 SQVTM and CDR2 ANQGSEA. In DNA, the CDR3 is TGCAGCGTACCCACCTCCACCCCCCTCACTGGAGGACTAGCGGGGTTGACAGATACGCAGTATTTT. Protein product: CSVPTSTPLTGGLAGLTDTQYF.

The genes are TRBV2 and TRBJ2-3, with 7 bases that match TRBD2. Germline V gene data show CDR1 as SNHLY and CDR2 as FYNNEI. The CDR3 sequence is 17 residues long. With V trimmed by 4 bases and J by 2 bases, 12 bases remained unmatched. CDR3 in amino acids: CASSVGLRGSITDTQYF. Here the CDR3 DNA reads TGTGCCAGCAGTGTGGGATTGCGGGGGAGTATCACAGATACGCAGTATTTT.

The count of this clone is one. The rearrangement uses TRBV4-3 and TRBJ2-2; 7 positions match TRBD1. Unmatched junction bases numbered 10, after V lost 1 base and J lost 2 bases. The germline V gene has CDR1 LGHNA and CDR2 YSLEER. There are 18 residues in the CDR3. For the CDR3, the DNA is TGCGCCAGCAGCCAAGCCTTCACCGGGACAGCAAACACCGGGGAGCTGTTTTTT. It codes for CASSQAFTGTANTGELFF.

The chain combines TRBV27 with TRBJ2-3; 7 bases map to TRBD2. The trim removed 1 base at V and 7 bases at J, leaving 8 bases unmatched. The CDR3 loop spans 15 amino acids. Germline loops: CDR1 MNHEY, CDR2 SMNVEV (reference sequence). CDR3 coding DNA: TGTGCCAGCAGTTTATGGGGGGGGTCGGGCAATACGCAGTATTTT. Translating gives CASSLWGGSGNTQYF.

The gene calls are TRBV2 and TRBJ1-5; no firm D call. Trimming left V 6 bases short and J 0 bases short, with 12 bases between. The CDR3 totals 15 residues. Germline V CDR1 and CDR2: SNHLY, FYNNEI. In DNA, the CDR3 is TGTGCCAGCAGGCCCACAGACTATAGCAATCAGCCCCAGCATTTT. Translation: CASRPTDYSNQPQHF.

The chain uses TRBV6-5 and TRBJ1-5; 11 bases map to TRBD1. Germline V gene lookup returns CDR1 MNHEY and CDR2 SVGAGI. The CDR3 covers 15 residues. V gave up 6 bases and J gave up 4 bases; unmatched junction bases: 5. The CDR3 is CASSLDRGHNQPQHF. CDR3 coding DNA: TGTGCCAGCAGCTTGGACAGGGGGCATAATCAGCCCCAGCATTTT.

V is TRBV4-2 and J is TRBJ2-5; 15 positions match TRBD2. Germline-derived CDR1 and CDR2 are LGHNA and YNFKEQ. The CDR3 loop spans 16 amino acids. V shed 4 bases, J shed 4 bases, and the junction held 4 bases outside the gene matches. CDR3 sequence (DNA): TGTGCCAGCAGCCCCGGGACTAGCGGGGGGTTAGAGACCCAGTACTTC. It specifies CASSPGTSGGLETQYF.

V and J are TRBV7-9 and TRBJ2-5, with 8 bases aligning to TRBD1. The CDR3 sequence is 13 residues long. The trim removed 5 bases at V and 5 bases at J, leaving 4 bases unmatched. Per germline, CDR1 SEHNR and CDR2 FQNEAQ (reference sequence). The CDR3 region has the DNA TGTGCCAGCAGCGAGGACAGGGCTGAGACCCAGTACTTC. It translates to CASSEDRAETQYF.

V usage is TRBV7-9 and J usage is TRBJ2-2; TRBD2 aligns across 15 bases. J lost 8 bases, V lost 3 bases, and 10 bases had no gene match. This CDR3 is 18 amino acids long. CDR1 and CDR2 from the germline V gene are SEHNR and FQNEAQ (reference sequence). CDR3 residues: CASSFAGLAGGPRGELFF. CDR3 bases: TGTGCCAGCAGCTTCGCGGGACTAGCGGGGGGCCCGAGAGGGGAGCTGTTTTTT.

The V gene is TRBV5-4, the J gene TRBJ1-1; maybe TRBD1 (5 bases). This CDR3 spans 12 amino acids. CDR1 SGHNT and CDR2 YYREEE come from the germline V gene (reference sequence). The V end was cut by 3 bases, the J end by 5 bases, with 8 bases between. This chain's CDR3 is CASSWGGTEAFF. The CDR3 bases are TGTGCCAGCAGCTGGGGGGGGACTGAAGCTTTCTTT.

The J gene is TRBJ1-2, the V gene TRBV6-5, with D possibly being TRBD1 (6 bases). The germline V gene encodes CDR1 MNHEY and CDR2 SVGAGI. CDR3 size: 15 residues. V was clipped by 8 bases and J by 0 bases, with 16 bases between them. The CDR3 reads CASSTGRGSNYGYTF. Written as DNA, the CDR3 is TGTGCCAGCTCCACAGGGAGGGGATCTAACTATGGCTACACCTTC.

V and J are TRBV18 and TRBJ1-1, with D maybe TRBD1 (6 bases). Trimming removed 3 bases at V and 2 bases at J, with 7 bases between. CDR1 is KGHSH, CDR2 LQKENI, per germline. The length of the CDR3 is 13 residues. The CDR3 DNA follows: TGTGCCAGCTCACCCAGGGGAAACACTGAAGCTTTCTTT. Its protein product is CASSPRGNTEAFF.

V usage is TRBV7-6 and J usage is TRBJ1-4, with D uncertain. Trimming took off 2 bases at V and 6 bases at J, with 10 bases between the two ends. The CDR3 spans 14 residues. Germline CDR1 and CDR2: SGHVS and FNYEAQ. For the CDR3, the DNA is TGTGCCAGCAGCTTAATCGCGTTGGATGAAAAACTGTTTTTT. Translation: CASSLIALDEKLFF.

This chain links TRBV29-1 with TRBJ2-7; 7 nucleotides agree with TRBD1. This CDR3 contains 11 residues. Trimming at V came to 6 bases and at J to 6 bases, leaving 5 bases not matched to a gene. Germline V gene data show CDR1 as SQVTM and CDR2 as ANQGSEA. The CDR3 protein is CSVTGRGEQYF. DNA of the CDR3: TGCAGCGTGACAGGGCGTGGCGAGCAGTACTTC.

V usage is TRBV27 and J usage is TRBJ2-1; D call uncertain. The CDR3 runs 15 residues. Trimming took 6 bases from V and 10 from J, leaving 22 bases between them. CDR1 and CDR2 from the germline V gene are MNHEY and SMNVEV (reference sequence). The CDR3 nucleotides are TGTGCCAGCAGCCTAACAGCCTTCTACAATGTAGAGCAGTTCTTC. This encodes CASSLTAFYNVEQFF.

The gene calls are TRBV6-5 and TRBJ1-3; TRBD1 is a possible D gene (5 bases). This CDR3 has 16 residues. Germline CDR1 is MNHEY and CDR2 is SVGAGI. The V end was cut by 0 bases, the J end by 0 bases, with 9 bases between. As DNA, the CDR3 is TGTGCCAGCAGTTACTCGACAGCCGACTCTGGAAACACCATATATTTT. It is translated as CASSYSTADSGNTIYF.

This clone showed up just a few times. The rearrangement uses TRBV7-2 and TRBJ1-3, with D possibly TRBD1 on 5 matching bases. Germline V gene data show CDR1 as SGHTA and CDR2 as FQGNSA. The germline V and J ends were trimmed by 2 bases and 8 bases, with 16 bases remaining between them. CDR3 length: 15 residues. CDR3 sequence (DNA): TGTGCCAGCAGCTTATCCCGCCCGGGGGTGGACACCATATATTTT. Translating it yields CASSLSRPGVDTIYF.